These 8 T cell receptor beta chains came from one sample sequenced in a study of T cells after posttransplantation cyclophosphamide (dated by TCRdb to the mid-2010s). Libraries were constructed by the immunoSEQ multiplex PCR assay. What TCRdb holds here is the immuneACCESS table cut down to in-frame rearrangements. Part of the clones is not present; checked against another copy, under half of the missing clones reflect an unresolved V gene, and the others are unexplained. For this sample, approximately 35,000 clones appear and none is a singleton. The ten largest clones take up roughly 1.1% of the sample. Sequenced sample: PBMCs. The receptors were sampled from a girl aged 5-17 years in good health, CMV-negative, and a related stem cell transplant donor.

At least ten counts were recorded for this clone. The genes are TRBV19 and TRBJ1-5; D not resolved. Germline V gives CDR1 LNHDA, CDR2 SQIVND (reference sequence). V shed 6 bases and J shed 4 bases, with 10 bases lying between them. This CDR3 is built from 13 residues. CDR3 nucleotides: TGTGCCAGTAGCGCTCGGAGAAATCAGCCCCAGCATTTT. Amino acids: CASSARRNQPQHF.

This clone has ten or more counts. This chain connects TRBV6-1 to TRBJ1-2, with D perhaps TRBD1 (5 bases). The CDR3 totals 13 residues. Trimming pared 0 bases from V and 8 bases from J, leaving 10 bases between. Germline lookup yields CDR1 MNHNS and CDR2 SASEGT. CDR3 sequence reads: CASSEAGDLGYTF. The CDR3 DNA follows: TGTGCCAGCAGTGAAGCAGGGGATTTGGGCTACACCTTC.

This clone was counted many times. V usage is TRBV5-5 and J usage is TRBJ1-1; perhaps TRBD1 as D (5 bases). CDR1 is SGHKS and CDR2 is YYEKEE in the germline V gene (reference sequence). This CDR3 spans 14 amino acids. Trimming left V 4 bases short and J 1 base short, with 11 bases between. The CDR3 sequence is CASSLGGGNTEAFF. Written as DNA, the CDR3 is TGTGCCAGCAGCCTCGGGGGGGGGAACACTGAAGCTTTCTTT.

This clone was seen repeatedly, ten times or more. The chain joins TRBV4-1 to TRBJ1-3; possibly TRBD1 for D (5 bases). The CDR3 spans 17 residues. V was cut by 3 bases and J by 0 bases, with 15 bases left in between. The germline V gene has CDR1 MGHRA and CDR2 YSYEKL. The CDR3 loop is CASSQGRDGSSGNTIYF. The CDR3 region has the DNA TGCGCCAGCAGCCAGGGACGGGACGGGAGCTCTGGAAACACCATATATTTT.

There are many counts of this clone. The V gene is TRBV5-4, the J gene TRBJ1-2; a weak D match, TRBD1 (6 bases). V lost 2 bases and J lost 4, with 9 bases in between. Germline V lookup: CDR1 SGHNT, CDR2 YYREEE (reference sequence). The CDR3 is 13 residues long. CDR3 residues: CASSLPGVYGYTF. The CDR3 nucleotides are TGTGCCAGCAGCTTACCAGGGGTCTATGGCTACACCTTC.

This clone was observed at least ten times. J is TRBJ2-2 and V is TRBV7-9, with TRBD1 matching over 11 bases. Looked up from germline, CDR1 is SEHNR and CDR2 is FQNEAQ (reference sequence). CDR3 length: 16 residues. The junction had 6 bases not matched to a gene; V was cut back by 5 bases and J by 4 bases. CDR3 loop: CASSPRTGGATGELFF. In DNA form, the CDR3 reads TGTGCCAGCAGCCCAAGGACAGGGGGCGCCACCGGGGAGCTGTTTTTT. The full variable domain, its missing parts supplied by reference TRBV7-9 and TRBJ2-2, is DTGVSQNPRHKITKRGQNVTFRCDPISEHNRLYWYRQTLGQGPEFLTYFQNEAQLEKSRLLSDRFSAERPKGSFSTLEIQRTEQGDSAMYLCASSPRTGGATGELFFGEGSRLTVL.

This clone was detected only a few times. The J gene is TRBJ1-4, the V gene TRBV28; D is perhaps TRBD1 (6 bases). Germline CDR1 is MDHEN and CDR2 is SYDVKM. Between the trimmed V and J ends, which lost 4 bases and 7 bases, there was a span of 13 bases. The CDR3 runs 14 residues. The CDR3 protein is CASSSSRGSEKLFF. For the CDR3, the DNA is TGTGCCAGCAGTTCCAGCAGGGGAAGTGAAAAACTGTTTTTT.

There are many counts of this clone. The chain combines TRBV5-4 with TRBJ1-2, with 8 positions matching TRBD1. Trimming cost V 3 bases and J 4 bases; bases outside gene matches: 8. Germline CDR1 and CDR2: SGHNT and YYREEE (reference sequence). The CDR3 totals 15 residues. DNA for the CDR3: TGTGCCAGCAGCTACCGGGACAGGCTCCTCTATGGCTACACCTTC. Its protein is CASSYRDRLLYGYTF. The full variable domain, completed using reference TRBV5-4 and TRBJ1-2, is ETGVTQSPTHLIKTRGQQVTLRCSSQSGHNTVSWYQQALGQGPQFIFQYYREEENGRGNFPPRFSGLQFPNYSSELNVNALELDDSALYLCASSYRDRLLYGYTFGSGTRLTVV.